The clone carrying this T cell receptor (beta chain) was observed a few times. What it binds is unknown. Molecular barcoding with unique molecular identifiers was used for the TCRbeta library. One entry per CDR3 protein results from TCRdb running MiXCR on the PCR reads. The repertoire includes about 980,000 distinct CDR3 sequences, roughly 31% of them detected once, and approximately 30% sits in the top ten. The data originate from a study of T-cell reconstitution after alpha-beta-depleted transplantation in children. Whole-study findings and limits: Recipient T cells and thymic progenitors that survived were the source of the high TCRbeta diversity seen at day 60 in some patients. T-cell numbers and diversity, one year after transplant, stemmed largely from T cells that were newly produced.

This CDR3 spans 16 amino acids. Losses at the gene ends were 4 bases for V and 6 bases for J; bases not matched to a gene: 16. Germline V gene data show CDR1 as SGHRS and CDR2 as YFSETQ. The TCR was taken from a boy younger than two who had a stem cell transplant for SCID, so the T cells may come from the graft donor. This chain uses TRBV5-1 with TRBJ2-7; 7 bases fit TRBD1. The sample was PBMCs, mostly from graft donor cells, taken 360 days after TCRalphabeta/CD19-depleted stem cell transplant. For the CDR3, the DNA is TGCGCCAGCAGCCCCCAGACCCGGGACAGAAGTGGCGAGCAGTACTTC. Its translation is CASSPQTRDRSGEQYF.